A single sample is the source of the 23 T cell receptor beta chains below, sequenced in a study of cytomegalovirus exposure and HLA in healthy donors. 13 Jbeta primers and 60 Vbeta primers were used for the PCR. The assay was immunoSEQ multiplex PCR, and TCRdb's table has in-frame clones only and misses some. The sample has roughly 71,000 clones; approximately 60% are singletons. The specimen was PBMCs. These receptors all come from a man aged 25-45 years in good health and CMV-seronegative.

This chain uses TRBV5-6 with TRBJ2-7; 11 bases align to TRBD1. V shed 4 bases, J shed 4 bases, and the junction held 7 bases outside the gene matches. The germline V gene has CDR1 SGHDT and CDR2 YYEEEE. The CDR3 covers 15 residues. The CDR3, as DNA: TGTGCCAGCAGCCCCACCGGGACAGGGGGGTACGAGCAGTACTTC. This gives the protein CASSPTGTGGYEQYF. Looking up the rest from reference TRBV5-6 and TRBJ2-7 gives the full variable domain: DAGVTQSPTHLIKTRGQQVTLRCSPKSGHDTVSWYQQALGQGPQFIFQYYEEEERQRGNFPDRFSGHQFPNYSSELNVNALLLGDSALYLCASSPTGTGGYEQYFGPGTRLTVT.

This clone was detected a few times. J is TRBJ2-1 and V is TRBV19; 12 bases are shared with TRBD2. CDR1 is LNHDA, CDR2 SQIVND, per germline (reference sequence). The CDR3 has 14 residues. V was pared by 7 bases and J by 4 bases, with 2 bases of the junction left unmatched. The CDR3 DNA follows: TGTGCCAGTACCGGACTAGCGGGATACAATGAGCAGTTCTTC. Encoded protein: CASTGLAGYNEQFF.

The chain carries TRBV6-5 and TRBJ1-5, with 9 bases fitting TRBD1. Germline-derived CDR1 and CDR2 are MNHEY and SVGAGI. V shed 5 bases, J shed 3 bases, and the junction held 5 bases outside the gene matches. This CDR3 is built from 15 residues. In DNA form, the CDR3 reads TGTGCCAGCAGTACCGGACAGGGGAACAATCAGCCCCAGCATTTT. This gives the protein CASSTGQGNNQPQHF.

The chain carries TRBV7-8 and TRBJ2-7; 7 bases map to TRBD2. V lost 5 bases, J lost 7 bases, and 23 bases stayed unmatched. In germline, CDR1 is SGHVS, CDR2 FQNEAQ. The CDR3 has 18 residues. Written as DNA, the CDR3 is TGTGCCAGCAGCCTCCTTAGTGTCGTTCCGGACTCGGGGGGTGAGCAGTACTTC. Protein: CASSLLSVVPDSGGEQYF.

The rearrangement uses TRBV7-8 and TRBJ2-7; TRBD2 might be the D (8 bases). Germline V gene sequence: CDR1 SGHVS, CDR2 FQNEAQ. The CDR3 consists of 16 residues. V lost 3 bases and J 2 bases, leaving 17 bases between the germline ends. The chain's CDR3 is CASSFGSGGLAYEQYF. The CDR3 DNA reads TGTGCCAGCAGCTTTGGGTCAGGGGGACTAGCCTACGAGCAGTACTTC.

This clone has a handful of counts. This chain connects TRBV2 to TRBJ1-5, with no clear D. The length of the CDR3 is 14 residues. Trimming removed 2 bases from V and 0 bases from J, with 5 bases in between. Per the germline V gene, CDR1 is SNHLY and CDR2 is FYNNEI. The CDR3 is CASSEIHSNQPQHF. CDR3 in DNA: TGTGCCAGCAGTGAAATTCATAGCAATCAGCCCCAGCATTTT.

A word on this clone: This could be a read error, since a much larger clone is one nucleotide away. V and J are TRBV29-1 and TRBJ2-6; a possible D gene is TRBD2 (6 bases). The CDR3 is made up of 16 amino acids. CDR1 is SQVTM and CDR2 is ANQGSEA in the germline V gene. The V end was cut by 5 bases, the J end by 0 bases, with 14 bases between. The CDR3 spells CSVNVGGPSGANVLTF. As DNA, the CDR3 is TGCAGCGTTAATGTAGGAGGGCCCTCTGGGGCCAACGTCCTGACTTTC.

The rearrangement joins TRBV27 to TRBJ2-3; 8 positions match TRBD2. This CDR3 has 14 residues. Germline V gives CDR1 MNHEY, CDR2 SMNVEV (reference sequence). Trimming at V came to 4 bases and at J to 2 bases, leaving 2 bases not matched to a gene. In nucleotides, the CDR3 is TGTGCCAGCAGTTATAGCGGGACCACAGATACGCAGTATTTT. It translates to CASSYSGTTDTQYF.

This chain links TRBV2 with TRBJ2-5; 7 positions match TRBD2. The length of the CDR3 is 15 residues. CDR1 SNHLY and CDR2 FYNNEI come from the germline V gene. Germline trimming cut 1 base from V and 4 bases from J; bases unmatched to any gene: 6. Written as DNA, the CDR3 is TGTGCCAGCAGTGAAGAGGCCAGCGGGGTAGAGACCCAGTACTTC. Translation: CASSEEASGVETQYF.

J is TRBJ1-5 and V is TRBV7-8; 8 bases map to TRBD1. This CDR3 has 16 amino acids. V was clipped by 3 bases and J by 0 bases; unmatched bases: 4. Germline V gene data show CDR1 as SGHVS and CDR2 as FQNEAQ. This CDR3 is CASSLDRAYSNQPQHF. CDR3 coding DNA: TGTGCCAGCAGCTTGGACAGGGCCTATAGCAATCAGCCCCAGCATTTT. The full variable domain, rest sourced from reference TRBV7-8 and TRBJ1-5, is GAGVSQSPRYKVAKRGQDVALRCDPISGHVSLFWYQQALGQGPEFLTYFQNEAQLDKSGLPSDRFFAERPEGSVSTLKIQRTQQEDSAVYLCASSLDRAYSNQPQHFGDGTRLSIL.

The CDR3 DNA reads TGTGCCAGCAGTTACCGACAGGGCCGGGTTGAAGCTTTCTTT. This codes for CASSYRQGRVEAFF. The rearrangement uses TRBV6-5 and TRBJ1-1; 7 bases fit TRBD1. V shed 2 bases, J shed 7 bases, and the junction held 7 bases outside the gene matches. Germline CDR1 is MNHEY and CDR2 is SVGAGI. The CDR3 covers 14 residues.

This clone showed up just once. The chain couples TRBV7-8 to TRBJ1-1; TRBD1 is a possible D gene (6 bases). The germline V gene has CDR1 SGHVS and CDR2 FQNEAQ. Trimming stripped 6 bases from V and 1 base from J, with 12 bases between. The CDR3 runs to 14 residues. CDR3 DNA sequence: TGTGCCAGCAGAATCCAGGGGAGGAACACTGAAGCTTTCTTT. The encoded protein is CASRIQGRNTEAFF.

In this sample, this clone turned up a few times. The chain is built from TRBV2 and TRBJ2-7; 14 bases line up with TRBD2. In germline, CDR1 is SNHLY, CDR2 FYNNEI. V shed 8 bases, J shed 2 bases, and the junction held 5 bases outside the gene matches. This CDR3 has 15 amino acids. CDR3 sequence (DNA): TGTGCCAGCGCCGGACTAGCGGGGGGAACCTACGAGCAGTACTTC. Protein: CASAGLAGGTYEQYF.

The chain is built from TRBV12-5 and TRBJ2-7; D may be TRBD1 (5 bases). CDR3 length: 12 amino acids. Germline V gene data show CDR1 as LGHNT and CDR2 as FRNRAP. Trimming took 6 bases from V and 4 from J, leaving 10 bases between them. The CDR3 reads CASGSTGYEQYF. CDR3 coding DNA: TGTGCTAGTGGGTCAACAGGATACGAGCAGTACTTC.

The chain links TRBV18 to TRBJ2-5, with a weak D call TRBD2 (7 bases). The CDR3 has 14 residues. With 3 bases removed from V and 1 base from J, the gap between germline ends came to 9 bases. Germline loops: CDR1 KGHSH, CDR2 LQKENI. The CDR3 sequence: CASSPGGGQETQYF. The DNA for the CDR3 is TGTGCCAGCTCACCGGGAGGGGGCCAAGAGACCCAGTACTTC.

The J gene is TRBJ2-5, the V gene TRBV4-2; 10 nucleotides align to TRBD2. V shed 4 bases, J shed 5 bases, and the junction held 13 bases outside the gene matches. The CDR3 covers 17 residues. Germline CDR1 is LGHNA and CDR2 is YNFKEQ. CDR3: CASSPRGLAGESETQYF. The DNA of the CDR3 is TGTGCCAGCAGCCCCCGAGGCCTAGCGGGGGAGAGTGAGACCCAGTACTTC.

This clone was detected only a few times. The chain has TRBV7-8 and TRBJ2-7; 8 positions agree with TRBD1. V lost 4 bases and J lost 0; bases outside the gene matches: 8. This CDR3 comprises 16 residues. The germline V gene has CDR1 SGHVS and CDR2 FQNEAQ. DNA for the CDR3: TGTGCCAGCAGCTCGACAGGGGTGAAATCCTCCTACGAGCAGTACTTC. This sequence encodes CASSSTGVKSSYEQYF.

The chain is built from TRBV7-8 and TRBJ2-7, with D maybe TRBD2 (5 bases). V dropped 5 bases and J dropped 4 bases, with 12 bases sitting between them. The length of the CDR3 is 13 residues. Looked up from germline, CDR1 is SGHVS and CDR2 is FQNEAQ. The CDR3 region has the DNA TGTGCCAGCAGCCCCCCCGAGGGTTACGAGCAGTACTTC. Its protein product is CASSPPEGYEQYF.

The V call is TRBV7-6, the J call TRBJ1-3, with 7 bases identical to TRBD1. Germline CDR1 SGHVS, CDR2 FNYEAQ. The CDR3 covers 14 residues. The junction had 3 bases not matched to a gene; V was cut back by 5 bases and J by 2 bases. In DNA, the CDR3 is TGTGCCAGCAGCCCGACAGGGACTGGAAACACCATATATTTT. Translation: CASSPTGTGNTIYF.

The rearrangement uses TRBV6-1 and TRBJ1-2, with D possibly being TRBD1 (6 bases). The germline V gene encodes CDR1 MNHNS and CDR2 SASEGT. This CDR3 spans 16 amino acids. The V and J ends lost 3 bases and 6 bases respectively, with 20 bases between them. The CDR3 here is CASSDGRGDPHDGYTF. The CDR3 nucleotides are TGTGCCAGCAGTGACGGCAGGGGTGACCCCCATGATGGCTACACCTTC.

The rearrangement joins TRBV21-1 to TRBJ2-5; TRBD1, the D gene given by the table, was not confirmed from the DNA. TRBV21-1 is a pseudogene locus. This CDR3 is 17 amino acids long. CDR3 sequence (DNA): TGTGCCAGCAGCAAAGCTCTGGGACAGCCTAAACAAGAGACCCAGTACTTC. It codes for CASSKALGQPKQETQYF.

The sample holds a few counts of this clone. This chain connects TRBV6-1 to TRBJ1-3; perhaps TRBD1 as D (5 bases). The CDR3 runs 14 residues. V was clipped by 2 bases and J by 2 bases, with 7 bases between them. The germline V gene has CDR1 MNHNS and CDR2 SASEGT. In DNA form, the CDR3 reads TGTGCCAGCAGTGAATGGGGCCCTGGAAACACCATATATTTT. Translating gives CASSEWGPGNTIYF.

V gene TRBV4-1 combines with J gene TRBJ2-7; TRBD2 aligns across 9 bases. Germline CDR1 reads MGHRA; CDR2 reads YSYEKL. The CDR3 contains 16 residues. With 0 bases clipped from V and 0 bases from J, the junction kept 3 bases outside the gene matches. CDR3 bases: TGCGCCAGCAGCCAAGAAGCTAGCGGGGCCTCCTACGAGCAGTACTTC. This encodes CASSQEASGASYEQYF.